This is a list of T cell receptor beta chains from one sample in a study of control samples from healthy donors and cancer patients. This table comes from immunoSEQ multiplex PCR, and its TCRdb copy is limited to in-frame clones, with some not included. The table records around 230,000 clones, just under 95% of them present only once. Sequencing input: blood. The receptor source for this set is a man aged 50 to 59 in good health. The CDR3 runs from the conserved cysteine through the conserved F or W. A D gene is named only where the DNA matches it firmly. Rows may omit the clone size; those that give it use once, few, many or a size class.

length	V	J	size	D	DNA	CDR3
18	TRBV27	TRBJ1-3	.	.	TGTGCCAGCAGTTTATGGGGGACCCGCCGAGCCTCTGGAAACACCATATATTTT	CASSLWGTRRASGNTIYF
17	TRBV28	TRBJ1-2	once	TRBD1	TGTGCCAGCAGCCTCCCGGCGGGGACAGGGGTTGGCTATGGCTACACCTTC	CASSLPAGTGVGYGYTF
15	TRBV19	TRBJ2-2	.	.	TGTGCCAGTAGTATCGTCGGGGGTCTCGCCGGGGAGCTGTTTTTT	CASSIVGGLAGELFF
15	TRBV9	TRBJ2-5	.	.	TGTGCCAGCAGCGTCCGCTCGTCAGGGGTAGAGACCCAGTACTTC	CASSVRSSGVETQYF
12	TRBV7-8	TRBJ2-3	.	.	TGTGCCAGCAGACGATCGAGGGATACGCAGTATTTT	CASRRSRDTQYF
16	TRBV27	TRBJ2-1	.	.	TGTGCCAGCAGCCCTTGGACGGGGAGCTCCTACAATGAGCAGTTCTTC	CASSPWTGSSYNEQFF
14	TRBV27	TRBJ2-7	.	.	TGTGCCAGCAGTTTATATGGCAGTACCTACGGGCAGTACTTC	CASSLYGSTYGQYF
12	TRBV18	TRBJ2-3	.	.	TGTGCCAGCTCACCCACCACAGATACGCAGTATTTT	CASSPTTDTQYF
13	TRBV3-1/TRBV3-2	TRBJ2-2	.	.	TGTGCCAGCAAACGGGTGAACACCGGGGAGCTGTTTTTT	CASKRVNTGELFF
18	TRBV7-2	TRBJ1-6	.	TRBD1	TGTGCCAGCAGCTTAGTTGGGACAGGGGGTGGGAGAGCTTCACCCCTCCACTTT	CASSLVGTGGGRASPLHF
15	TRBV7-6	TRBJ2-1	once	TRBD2	TGTGCCAGCAGCGCAGCGGGGTCGTATTACAATGAGCAGTTCTTC	CASSAAGSYYNEQFF
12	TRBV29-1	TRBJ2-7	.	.	TGCAGCGTGTCATGGAGCTCCTACGAGCAGTACTTC	CSVSWSSYEQYF
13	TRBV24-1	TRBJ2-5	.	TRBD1	TGTGCCACCAGCGTACAGGGGGCGAAGACCCAGTACTTC	CATSVQGAKTQYF
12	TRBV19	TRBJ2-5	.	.	TGTGCCAGCCGAGCCCAGTCCGAGACCCAGTACTTC	CASRAQSETQYF
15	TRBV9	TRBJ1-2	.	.	TGTGCCAGCAGCCCCCCTGAGGGTATTTCGGATGGCTACACCTTC	CASSPPEGISDGYTF
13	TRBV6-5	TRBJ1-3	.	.	TGTGCCAGCAGTTACTCGACCTTAAACACCATATATTTT	CASSYSTLNTIYF
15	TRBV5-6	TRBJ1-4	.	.	TGTGCCAGCAGCTTGGTTCCTTCAACTAATGAAAAACTGTTTTTT	CASSLVPSTNEKLFF
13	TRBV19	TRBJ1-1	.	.	TGTGCCAGTAGTATCCTGGCAAACACTGAAGCTTTCTTT	CASSILANTEAFF
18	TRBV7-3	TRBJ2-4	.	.	TGTGCCAGCAGCTTAACCCCGATCCAGGGACACCCAAAAAACATTCAGTACTTC	CASSLTPIQGHPKNIQYF
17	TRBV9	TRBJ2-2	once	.	TGTGCCAGCAGCGTAGGTGGCAGGGCCGCGAACACCGGGGAGCTGTTTTTT	CASSVGGRAANTGELFF
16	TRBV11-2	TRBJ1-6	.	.	TGTGCCAGCAACCCCCCCCGACAGATCGTCAATTCACCCCTCCACTTT	CASNPPRQIVNSPLHF
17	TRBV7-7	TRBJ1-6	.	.	TGTGCCAGCAGCTCAGACTCGACCGGGTCCTATAATTCACCCCTCCACTTT	CASSSDSTGSYNSPLHF
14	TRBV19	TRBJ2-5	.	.	TGTGCCAGTAGTCCAAGTACGGGTGGCGAGACCCAGTACTTC	CASSPSTGGETQYF